This T cell receptor beta chain is from a study of T-cell reconstitution after alpha-beta-depleted transplantation in children. Study results and caveats: Recipient T cells and thymic progenitors that survived gave rise to the high TCRbeta diversity observed at day 60 in some patients. Diversity and T-cell counts at one year after transplant derived mostly from new T cells. Expanded clones from the graft, numbering several hundred, reportedly supplied alpha-beta T cells about two months after transplant.

Unique molecular identifiers were used in preparing the TCRbeta library. TCRdb re-called the PCR reads with MiXCR, one entry per CDR3 protein. Among 150,000 to 250,000 distinct CDR3 sequences listed, roughly 6.3% were seen once. V was cut by 7 bases and J by 0 bases, with 12 bases left in between. Germline V gene sequence: CDR1 SEHNR, CDR2 FQNEAQ (reference sequence). CDR3 size: 14 residues. This clonotype showed up many times. Its antigen is still unknown. V and J are TRBV7-9 and TRBJ1-1; no clear D gene. The starting material was PBMCs, obtained before TCRalphabeta/CD19-depleted stem cell transplant. The receptor was isolated from a girl under three years old with combined immunodeficiency, due to receive a stem cell transplant. DNA for the CDR3: TGTGCCAGCACTCCCCGGCCGGTGAACACTGAAGCTTTCTTT. It yields the protein CASTPRPVNTEAFF.